Presented here are 30 T cell receptor beta chains from one specimen sequenced in a study of T cell repertoires in cytomegalovirus infection. Each CDR3 protein gets one entry after TCRdb re-called the reads with MiXCR. The table has roughly 180,000 distinct CDR3 sequences, roughly 28% seen once; the top ten hold roughly 31%. Sequenced material: PBMCs. The receptors here all came from a human donor in good health (CMV status not recorded). Some clones in this sample may be carry-over from other donors' samples.

The chain combines TRBV29-1 with TRBJ1-1; D is possibly TRBD1 (6 bases). Deletions cut 6 bases from V and 7 bases from J, with 12 bases between. Germline V lookup: CDR1 SQVTM, CDR2 ANQGSEA. The CDR3 runs to 11 residues. The CDR3 DNA sequence: TGCAGCGTAGAGACAGGAGATGAAGCTTTCTTT. This codes for CSVETGDEAFF.

This clonotype appeared a few times. The V gene is TRBV19, the J gene TRBJ2-3; maybe TRBD1 (6 bases). The CDR3 totals 17 residues. Germline V CDR1 and CDR2: LNHDA, SQIVND (reference sequence). V lost 1 base, J lost 0 bases, and 14 bases lay in between. The DNA for the CDR3 is TGTGCCAGTAGTATAGGGCGACAGGATTCCAGCACAGATACGCAGTATTTT. Translating it yields CASSIGRQDSSTDTQYF.

This clonotype was seen only a few times. The chain has TRBV25-1 and TRBJ1-1; D is unclear. CDR3 size: 16 residues. CDR1 and CDR2 from the germline V gene are MGHDK and SYGVNS. Trimming shortened V by 0 bases and J by 0 bases, and 11 bases separated the two germline ends. The CDR3 protein is CASSEYGLSMNTEAFF. DNA for the CDR3: TGTGCCAGCAGTGAATATGGGCTGAGCATGAACACTGAAGCTTTCTTT.

This chain uses TRBV7-2 with TRBJ1-1; D is perhaps TRBD1 (6 bases). The germline V and J ends were trimmed by 0 bases and 5 bases, with 13 bases remaining between them. Germline CDR1 and CDR2: SGHTA and FQGNSA. The CDR3 is 15 amino acids. CDR3 residues: CASSLAPSGTTEAFF. In nucleotides, the CDR3 is TGTGCCAGCAGCTTAGCTCCTTCGGGGACAACTGAAGCTTTCTTT.

The V gene is TRBV7-2, the J gene TRBJ1-2; D possibly corresponds to TRBD1 (5 bases). Trimming left V 1 base short and J 6 bases short, with 9 bases between. Germline CDR1 is SGHTA and CDR2 is FQGNSA. The CDR3 has 13 amino acids. CDR3 sequence: CASSLDGGDGYTF. The CDR3 region has the DNA TGTGCCAGCAGCTTAGATGGGGGGGATGGCTACACCTTC.

The gene calls are TRBV11-2 and TRBJ2-3; 8 bases agree with TRBD2. The V and J ends lost 3 bases and 6 bases, in that order; junction bases with no gene match: 11. The CDR3 spans 16 residues. Germline V CDR1 and CDR2: SGHAT, FQNNGV. The CDR3 nucleotides are TGTGCCAGCAGCTTTACCGGGACTAGTAATTTGGATACGCAGTATTTT. This translates into CASSFTGTSNLDTQYF.

In its sample, this clonotype was seen a few times. The rearrangement links TRBV28 to TRBJ1-2; 9 nucleotides match TRBD1. CDR1 is MDHEN and CDR2 is SYDVKM in the germline V gene. This CDR3 region has 16 residues. With 6 bases clipped from V and 1 base from J, the junction kept 9 bases outside the gene matches. CDR3 region: CASRSEDRGRNYGYTF. CDR3 nucleotide sequence: TGTGCCAGCAGATCGGAGGACAGGGGACGTAACTATGGCTACACCTTC.

The rearrangement links TRBV6-2 or TRBV6-3 to TRBJ1-1, with D possibly being TRBD1 (6 bases). The V end lost 0 bases, the J end lost 1 base, and 12 bases lay between the germline ends. Germline lookup yields CDR1 MNHEY and CDR2 SVGEGT. This CDR3 contains 16 residues. In DNA, the CDR3 is TGTGCCAGCAGTTACTCTCGAGACAGGTGGAACACTGAAGCTTTCTTT. It translates to CASSYSRDRWNTEAFF.

The chain combines TRBV18 with TRBJ1-1, with 8 positions matching TRBD1. The CDR3 contains 14 residues. Looked up from germline, CDR1 is KGHSH and CDR2 is LQKENI. V was pared by 4 bases and J by 1 base, with 2 bases of the junction left unmatched. CDR3 coding DNA: TGTGCCAGCTCACAGGGACAGGCGAACACTGAAGCTTTCTTT. Its translation: CASSQGQANTEAFF.

This clonotype was picked up one time. This chain uses TRBV20-1 with TRBJ2-1, with 11 bases matching TRBD2. This CDR3 region has 14 residues. Looked up from germline, CDR1 is DFQATT and CDR2 is SNEGSKA (reference sequence). V shed 3 bases, J shed 7 bases, and the junction held 5 bases outside the gene matches. The chain's CDR3 is CSASRLAGTNEQFF. The CDR3 nucleotides are TGCAGTGCTAGCAGACTAGCGGGGACTAATGAGCAGTTCTTC.

The count of this clonotype is one. Compared with germline, one end of the junction differs, possibly owing to a read error. The CDR3 region is CASSLEAGMNTEASF. The CDR3 DNA sequence: TGCGCCAGCAGCTTGGAAGCAGGGATGAACACTGAAGCTTCCTTT. This chain joins TRBV5-1 and TRBJ1-1; D possibly corresponds to TRBD1 (5 bases). Germline CDR1 SGHRS, CDR2 YFSETQ. CDR3 length: 15 residues.

The CDR3 sequence: CASSTSPGSSTGELFF. The CDR3 DNA is TGTGCCAGCAGCACCTCACCGGGATCGAGCACCGGGGAGCTGTTTTTT. The chain has TRBV7-2 and TRBJ2-2, with D possibly matching TRBD2 (5 bases). CDR1 SGHTA and CDR2 FQGNSA come from the germline V gene. This CDR3 is built from 16 residues. V was pared by 5 bases and J by 4 bases, with 17 bases between.

This clonotype has only a few counts. The chain uses TRBV10-3 and TRBJ2-7; possibly TRBD1 for D (5 bases). Germline lookup yields CDR1 ENHRY and CDR2 SYGVKD. The CDR3 loop spans 12 amino acids. Trimming removed 4 bases from V and 6 bases from J, with 10 bases in between. CDR3 bases: TGTGCCATCAGTGGCCAGGGCGGCGAGCAGTACTTC. Translation gives CAISGQGGEQYF.

The chain is built from TRBV20-1 and TRBJ1-5; unclear D gene. Trimming removed 6 bases from V and 4 bases from J, with 19 bases in between. Germline V CDR1 and CDR2: DFQATT, SNEGSKA (reference sequence). CDR3 length: 15 residues. The CDR3 here is CSAREVRCVNQPQHF. For the CDR3, the DNA is TGCAGTGCACGGGAGGTCAGGTGCGTTAATCAGCCCCAGCATTTT.

The gene calls are TRBV6-6 and TRBJ1-1; possibly TRBD1 for D (6 bases). V was cut by 3 bases and J by 1 base, with 9 bases left in between. The CDR3 length is 14 residues. The germline V gene encodes CDR1 MNHNY and CDR2 SVGAGI (reference sequence). CDR3 protein: CASSYIQGNTEAFF. CDR3 sequence (DNA): TGTGCCAGCAGTTATATACAGGGGAACACTGAAGCTTTCTTT.

The rearrangement uses TRBV2 and TRBJ2-7, with 8 bases aligning to TRBD1. The J segment lost 4 bases and the V segment lost 7 bases, leaving 15 bases of the junction unmatched. Germline CDR1 SNHLY, CDR2 FYNNEI. The CDR3 is 16 amino acids. CDR3 amino acids: CASNPGQGPQAYEQYF. CDR3 coding DNA: TGTGCCAGCAATCCTGGACAGGGCCCTCAGGCGTACGAGCAGTACTTC.

The V call is TRBV5-6, the J call TRBJ2-1; no firm D call. The germline V gene encodes CDR1 SGHDT and CDR2 YYEEEE. The CDR3 runs 13 residues. V was cut by 0 bases and J by 8 bases, with 9 bases left in between. In nucleotides, the CDR3 is TGTGCCAGCAGCTTGGTCGCCAAGGATGAGCAGTTCTTC. This translates into CASSLVAKDEQFF.

The chain uses TRBV6-2 or TRBV6-3 and TRBJ2-7; D might be TRBD1 (5 bases). This CDR3 is 13 amino acids long. The germline V gene has CDR1 MNHEY and CDR2 SVGEGT. V was cut by 4 bases and J by 9 bases, with 16 bases left in between. CDR3 in amino acids: CASSLPGKSWQYF. The DNA for the CDR3 is TGTGCCAGCAGTTTGCCAGGGAAGTCGTGGCAGTACTTC.

This clonotype was recorded only once. The CDR3 protein is CAWSQGTGRGYTF. CDR3 coding DNA: TGTGCCTGGAGTCAGGGGACAGGGAGAGGCTACACCTTC. J is TRBJ1-2 and V is TRBV30; TRBD1 matches 9 bases. The junction had 6 bases not matched to a gene; V was cut back by 2 bases and J by 8 bases. The V gene's germline CDR1 is GTSNPN and CDR2 SVGIG (reference sequence). This CDR3 has 13 amino acids.

This clonotype came up a few times. V usage is TRBV7-2 and J usage is TRBJ1-3; D is ambiguous. V dropped 8 bases and J dropped 0 bases, with 14 bases sitting between them. Germline-derived CDR1 and CDR2 are SGHTA and FQGNSA. The CDR3 runs to 15 residues. CDR3 in amino acids: CASQPSPGSGNTIYF. The CDR3 DNA reads as TGTGCCAGCCAGCCGTCCCCCGGCTCTGGAAACACCATATATTTT.

This chain connects TRBV20-1 to TRBJ2-1, with a possible D match to TRBD2 (6 bases). CDR3 length: 16 amino acids. Germline V gene sequence: CDR1 DFQATT, CDR2 SNEGSKA (reference sequence). Trimming shortened V by 1 base and J by 4 bases, and 17 bases separated the two germline ends. CDR3 sequence reads: CSARASRGTRYNEQFF. DNA for the CDR3: TGCAGTGCTAGAGCCTCCCGGGGGACCAGATACAATGAGCAGTTCTTC.

This clonotype has a handful of counts. The chain links TRBV7-2 to TRBJ1-2, with D tentatively TRBD1 (5 bases). This CDR3 spans 15 amino acids. V lost 1 base and J lost 0, with 9 bases in between. Germline V CDR1 and CDR2: SGHTA, FQGNSA. Written as DNA, the CDR3 is TGTGCCAGCAGCTTAGTCTCGGGGGCTAACTATGGCTACACCTTC. This sequence encodes CASSLVSGANYGYTF.

This clonotype was seen more than once but under ten times. CDR3 loop: CASSLQGRPYGYTF. The CDR3 region has the DNA TGTGCCAGCAGTTTGCAGGGCAGGCCCTATGGCTACACCTTC. The genes are TRBV28 and TRBJ1-2; D possibly corresponds to TRBD1 (5 bases). The germline V gene encodes CDR1 MDHEN and CDR2 SYDVKM. This CDR3 is built from 14 residues. Trimming took 3 bases from V and 4 from J, leaving 12 bases between them.

The V gene is TRBV12-3 or TRBV12-4, the J gene TRBJ2-1; 12 nucleotides align to TRBD2. V lost 6 bases, J lost 9 bases, and 6 bases stayed unmatched. The CDR3 is 14 residues long. Here the CDR3 DNA reads TGTGCCAGCAGATCTAGCGGGGGGGACAGTGAGCAGTTCTTC. It translates to CASRSSGGDSEQFF.

This rearrangement joins TRBV20-1 to TRBJ2-6; the match to TRBD1 covers 7 bases. Trimming cost V 6 bases and J 1 base; bases outside gene matches: 3. This CDR3 has 14 amino acids. The germline CDR1 and CDR2 sequences are DFQATT and SNEGSKA (reference sequence). As DNA, the CDR3 is TGCAGTGCCTCACAGGGGTCTGGGGCCAACGTCCTGACTTTC. Protein product: CSASQGSGANVLTF.

The V and J genes are TRBV2 and TRBJ1-2, with D tentatively TRBD1 (6 bases). The CDR3 is 12 amino acids. Germline assignment: CDR1 SNHLY and CDR2 FYNNEI. The V and J ends lost 4 bases and 5 bases respectively, with 8 bases between them. The CDR3 DNA reads as TGTGCCAGCAGTGGTACAGGGTATGGCTACACCTTC. The encoded protein is CASSGTGYGYTF.

This clonotype showed up just a few times. This chain joins TRBV7-3 and TRBJ2-1, with D perhaps given as TRBD1 or TRBD2 (5 bases each). V dropped 2 bases and J dropped 0 bases, with 14 bases sitting between them. The CDR3 contains 17 residues. Germline V gives CDR1 SGHTA, CDR2 FQGTGA. The CDR3: CASSLSLDGTSYNEQFF. The CDR3 DNA reads as TGTGCCAGCAGCTTATCCCTCGACGGGACCTCCTACAATGAGCAGTTCTTC.

The rearrangement joins TRBV6-5 to TRBJ1-6; D unresolved. Germline V gene sequence: CDR1 MNHEY, CDR2 SVGAGI. The CDR3 spans 14 residues. Trimming removed 4 bases at V and 6 bases at J, with 10 bases between. The CDR3, as DNA: TGTGCCAGCAGTTCCACGGGTGGTAATTCACCCCTCCACTTT. This sequence encodes CASSSTGGNSPLHF.

CDR3 loop: CASSSNRDRDTEAFF. The CDR3 DNA reads as TGTGCCAGCAGTTCAAACCGGGACAGGGACACTGAAGCTTTCTTT. The genes are TRBV7-9 and TRBJ1-1, with 9 bases matching TRBD1. The V segment lost 6 bases and the J segment 3 bases; nucleotides outside the gene matches: 8. Germline CDR1 and CDR2: SEHNR and FQNEAQ (reference sequence). This CDR3 region has 15 residues.

This clonotype was observed a handful of times. The gene calls are TRBV7-8 and TRBJ1-5; D remains ambiguous. The CDR3 is made up of 14 amino acids. The V gene lost 5 bases and the J gene lost 2 bases, with 10 bases spanning the gap. Germline lookup yields CDR1 SGHVS and CDR2 FQNEAQ. CDR3 amino acids: CASSLLGGNQPQHF. CDR3 DNA: TGTGCCAGCAGCCTCCTGGGAGGCAATCAGCCCCAGCATTTT.